This T cell receptor beta chain was identified in a study of patients and donors after allogeneic stem cell transplantation. Trimming took off 5 bases at V and 0 bases at J, with 14 bases between the two ends. This CDR3 has 15 residues. Germline V gene sequence: CDR1 SGHRS, CDR2 YFSETQ. This clonotype was detected a few times. TCRdb re-analysed the RT-PCR reads in MiXCR, keeping a single row per CDR3 protein. The sample contains 400,000 to 500,000 distinct CDR3 sequences, 16% of which appear only once. The clonotype was recovered from a human donor who was either an allogeneic HSCT recipient or a stem cell or donor lymphocyte infusion donor (not recorded which). It is not recorded whose cells these are; they may come from a transplant donor. The chain couples TRBV5-1 to TRBJ2-5; D may be TRBD1 (5 bases). Sequencing was carried out using blood, either unsorted or a sorted T cell fraction (not recorded which). The CDR3: CASRDTGRYQETQYF. In nucleotides, the CDR3 is TGCGCCAGCAGGGACACCGGCCGGTACCAAGAGACCCAGTACTTC.